Below are 16 T cell receptor beta chains sequenced from a single sample in a study of control samples from healthy donors and cancer patients. Repertoires were generated with immunoSEQ multiplex PCR, while TCRdb's copy carries only in-frame clones and drops some. The sample includes around 130,000 clones, 90% of them seen just once. Sequenced material: blood. These receptors were collected from a man aged 18 to 30 in good health.

In nucleotides, the CDR3 is TGTGCCAGCAGTCCAGACCAGGGATGGGGGGAGACCCAGTACTTC. It encodes CASSPDQGWGETQYF. V gene TRBV28 combines with J gene TRBJ2-5; D may match TRBD1 or TRBD2 (5 bases each). Trimming stripped 5 bases from V and 5 bases from J, with 18 bases between. The germline V gene encodes CDR1 MDHEN and CDR2 SYDVKM. CDR3 size: 15 residues.

The CDR3 DNA reads as TGTGCCAGCAGTTTCGTCCAAGAGACCCAGTACTTC. Amino acid sequence: CASSFVQETQYF. V and J are TRBV27 and TRBJ2-5; D not certain. Germline-derived CDR1 and CDR2 are MNHEY and SMNVEV (reference sequence). This CDR3 contains 12 residues. V gave up 3 bases and J gave up 1 base, with 3 bases separating them.

The genes are TRBV2 and TRBJ2-5; D perhaps matches TRBD1 (6 bases). The CDR3 is 13 amino acids. Deletions cut 7 bases from V and 5 bases from J, with 14 bases between. Per the germline V gene, CDR1 is SNHLY and CDR2 is FYNNEI. The CDR3 DNA reads TGTGCCAGCAATGGGGGCGCGGAGGAGACCCAGTACTTC. Amino acid sequence: CASNGGAEETQYF.

V is TRBV24-1 and J is TRBJ2-7; D remains unclear. Trimming pared 5 bases from V and 3 bases from J, leaving 7 bases between. Per the germline V gene, CDR1 is KGHDR and CDR2 is SFDVKD. The CDR3 has 12 residues. CDR3 residues: CATSAAIYEQYF. CDR3 DNA sequence: TGTGCCACCAGTGCGGCGATCTACGAGCAGTACTTC.

The rearrangement uses TRBV7-6 and TRBJ2-1, with D tentatively TRBD2 (7 bases). The CDR3 spans 16 residues. Germline-derived CDR1 and CDR2 are SGHVS and FNYEAQ. V shed 1 base and J shed 0 bases, with 10 bases lying between them. CDR3 sequence reads: CASSLGGGGSYNEQFF. CDR3 bases: TGTGCCAGCAGCTTAGGAGGGGGGGGCTCCTACAATGAGCAGTTCTTC.

V and J are TRBV12-5 and TRBJ2-1, with TRBD2 identical over 11 bases. The V segment lost 0 bases and the J segment 9 bases; nucleotides outside the gene matches: 4. Germline assignment: CDR1 LGHNT and CDR2 FRNRAP. This CDR3 comprises 15 residues. This CDR3 reads CASGLVLAGDTEQFF. The CDR3 coding sequence is TGTGCTAGTGGTTTGGTACTAGCGGGAGATACTGAGCAGTTCTTC.

The V call is TRBV27, the J call TRBJ2-1, with 8 bases aligning to TRBD2. The CDR3 is made up of 13 amino acids. Trimming took 8 bases from V and 7 from J; bases not matched to a gene: 7. The germline gives CDR1 MNHEY, CDR2 SMNVEV (reference sequence). The CDR3 DNA sequence: TGTGCCAGCCAGGACCGCGGGGGGAATGAGCAGTTCTTC. Protein: CASQDRGGNEQFF.

This chain joins TRBV6-6 and TRBJ1-2, with D possibly matching TRBD1 (5 bases). Trimming took 2 bases from V and 3 from J, leaving 10 bases between them. Per germline, CDR1 MNHNY and CDR2 SVGAGI (reference sequence). The CDR3 sequence is 14 residues long. CDR3 sequence: CASSYERDYYGYTF. The CDR3 bases are TGTGCCAGCAGTTACGAGAGGGACTACTATGGCTACACCTTC.

This chain joins TRBV3-1 (or the pseudogene TRBV3-2) and TRBJ1-1; D unclear. This CDR3 contains 17 residues. The germline V gene has CDR1 LGHDT and CDR2 YNNKEL (reference sequence). Trimming cost V 6 bases and J 7 bases, with 27 bases left between them. CDR3 coding DNA: TGTGCCAGCAGTCTCGTCACTATGGAGGGCATAGTGGATGAAGCTTTCTTT. Translated, it gives CASSLVTMEGIVDEAFF.

This clone has a single count. The chain carries TRBV9 and TRBJ2-1; no clear D. This CDR3 is 14 amino acids long. Trimming took off 0 bases at V and 8 bases at J, with 12 bases between the two ends. CDR1 and CDR2 (germline): SGDLS, YYNGEE. CDR3 sequence: CASSVAVSPHEQFF. CDR3 DNA sequence: TGTGCCAGCAGCGTAGCCGTTAGCCCGCATGAGCAGTTCTTC.

The chain combines TRBV5-1 with TRBJ1-1, with D uncertain. V lost 0 bases and J 1 base, leaving 7 bases between the germline ends. This CDR3 contains 14 residues. Germline V gene data show CDR1 as SGHRS and CDR2 as YFSETQ. The CDR3 protein is CASSLAGKNTEAFF. The CDR3 nucleotides read TGCGCCAGCAGCTTGGCGGGGAAGAACACTGAAGCTTTCTTT.

As to this clone: Other DNA sequences of this sample code for an identical CDR3. V usage is TRBV29-1 and J usage is TRBJ2-5; the D is unclear. V dropped 6 bases and J dropped 5 bases, with 7 bases sitting between them. The CDR3 spans 10 residues. The germline V gene encodes CDR1 SQVTM and CDR2 ANQGSEA. The CDR3 sequence: CSVLGETQYF. As DNA, the CDR3 is TGCAGCGTCCTCGGGGAGACCCAGTACTTC.

This chain connects TRBV18 to TRBJ1-6; possibly TRBD1 for D (5 bases). Trimming left V 0 bases short and J 2 bases short, with 5 bases between. The CDR3 extends over 15 amino acids. Germline V CDR1 and CDR2: KGHSH, LQKENI. The CDR3 loop is CASSPPGAYNSPLHF. In DNA form, the CDR3 reads TGTGCCAGCTCACCACCAGGGGCCTATAATTCACCCCTCCACTTT.

This chain connects TRBV27 to TRBJ1-6, with 8 bases aligning to TRBD1. Germline V gene lookup returns CDR1 MNHEY and CDR2 SMNVEV (reference sequence). V trimming: 0 bases; J trimming: 7 bases; junction bases outside the gene matches: 14. This CDR3 has 19 amino acids. The CDR3 protein is CASSLSWDRSEIRNSPLHF. Here the CDR3 DNA reads TGTGCCAGCAGTTTATCTTGGGACAGGTCGGAGATTCGCAATTCACCCCTCCACTTT.

The CDR3 spells CASSSDRDGNQPQHF. The CDR3 bases are TGTGCCAGCAGCTCCGACAGGGATGGCAATCAGCCCCAGCATTTT. The chain uses TRBV7-9 and TRBJ1-5; 7 bases match TRBD1. CDR1 is SEHNR and CDR2 is FQNEAQ in the germline V gene (reference sequence). The CDR3 has 15 amino acids. V gave up 4 bases and J gave up 2 bases; unmatched junction bases: 5.

This chain connects TRBV9 to TRBJ2-3; 7 positions agree with TRBD1. This CDR3 spans 16 amino acids. Per the germline V gene, CDR1 is SGDLS and CDR2 is YYNGEE. J was trimmed by 6 bases and V by 0 bases; bases with no gene match: 10. In nucleotides, the CDR3 is TGTGCCAGCAGCGTAGGGGACAGCGATCAGACGGATACGCAGTATTTT. This translates into CASSVGDSDQTDTQYF.